This is a list of T cell receptor beta chains from one sample in a study of shared clonotypes between healthy human individuals. Only in-frame clones appear in the TCRdb table, and some are missing; sequencing was by immunoSEQ multiplex PCR. The sample lists some 630,000 clones; 55% to 75% were seen once. Sequencing was done on a sample of memory CD4+ T cells sorted from blood. The source is a woman in her 30s in good health. The CDR3 runs from the conserved cysteine through the conserved F or W. A D gene is named only where the DNA matches it firmly. Expanded clones get a size class; other rows say once, few or many, or leave the size out.

TRBJ1-4 | . | TRBD1 | TRBV7-9 | CASSPGQGNEKLFF | TGTGCCAGCAGCCCAGGACAGGGCAATGAAAAACTGTTTTTT
TRBJ1-1 | once | . | TRBV7-9 | CASRAGNTEAFF | TGTGCCAGCAGAGCCGGGAACACTGAAGCTTTCTTT
TRBJ2-7 | once | . | TRBV7-6 | CASSSPGLGYEQYF | TGTGCCAGCAGCTCCCCCGGGCTCGGATACGAGCAGTACTTC
TRBJ2-1 | . | TRBD1 | TRBV5-1 | CASSADRPDYNEQFF | TGCGCCAGCAGCGCGGACAGGCCAGACTACAATGAGCAGTTCTTC
TRBJ2-2 | . | . | TRBV18 | CASSPTRTGELFF | TGTGCCAGCTCACCAACTCGCACCGGGGAGCTGTTTTTT
TRBJ1-2 | . | . | TRBV6-1 | CASSEWNRAYGYTF | TGTGCCAGCAGTGAATGGAACAGGGCGTATGGCTACACCTTC
TRBJ2-2 | . | . | TRBV29-1 | CSVDRTGELFF | TGCAGCGTTGATCGGACCGGGGAGCTGTTTTTT
TRBJ2-7 | . | . | TRBV10-3 | CAISEPLREQYF | TGTGCCATCAGTGAGCCACTACGCGAGCAGTACTTC
TRBJ2-7 | . | . | TRBV6-5 | CASSKGTDGLYEQYF | TGTGCCAGCAGTAAGGGGACTGACGGTCTCTACGAGCAGTACTTC
TRBJ2-1 | . | . | TRBV7-7 | CASSLVDFSSEQFF | TGTGCCAGCAGCTTAGTAGATTTTTCGTCTGAGCAGTTCTTC
TRBJ2-1 | . | TRBD2 | TRBV19 | CASSIAPLRTSGYEQFF | TGTGCCAGTAGTATAGCCCCCTTAAGGACTAGCGGTTATGAGCAGTTCTTC
TRBJ1-2 | . | . | TRBV6-1 | CASSEMTGGYTF | TGTGCCAGCAGTGAAATGACGGGCGGCTACACCTTC
TRBJ1-1 | . | . | TRBV30 | CAWRNAEAFF | TGTGCCTGGAGGAATGCTGAAGCTTTCTTT
TRBJ1-3 | . | . | TRBV5-1 | CASSSQEASSGNTIYF | TGCGCCAGCAGCAGTCAAGAGGCGAGCTCTGGAAACACCATATATTTT
TRBJ2-2 | . | TRBD2 | TRBV10-2 | CASSRLAGMNTGELFF | TGCGCCAGCAGCCGACTAGCGGGGATGAACACCGGGGAGCTGTTTTTT
TRBJ1-1 | . | TRBD1 | TRBV13 | CASSLEGDSMNTEAFF | TGTGCCAGCAGCTTAGAGGGGGACAGCATGAACACTGAAGCTTTCTTT
TRBJ1-1 | . | TRBD1 | TRBV5-1 | CASSLGDRDFFEAFF | TGCGCCAGCAGCTTGGGGGACAGGGACTTTTTCGAAGCTTTCTTT
TRBJ1-4 | . | . | TRBV28 | CASSRLRKDNKKLFF | TGTGCCAGCAGTCGTCTGCGAAAGGACAACAAAAAACTGTTTTTT
TRBJ1-3 | . | TRBD1 | TRBV5-1 | CASSAGTVGNTIYF | TGCGCCAGCAGCGCCGGGACAGTAGGAAACACCATATATTTT
TRBJ1-2 | . | . | TRBV20-1 | CSAQYGYTF | TGCAGTGCTCAATATGGCTACACCTTC
TRBJ1-4 | . | . | TRBV7-2 | CASSSPQGEKLFF | TGTGCCAGCAGCTCTCCTCAGGGGGAAAAACTGTTTTTT
TRBJ1-2 | few | . | TRBV4-3 | CASSQARGDYGYTF | TGCGCCAGCAGCCAAGCCCGAGGAGACTATGGCTACACCTTC
TRBJ1-5 | once | . | TRBV15 | CATSRDPGKGSNQPQHF | TGTGCCACCAGCAGAGATCCAGGGAAAGGGAGCAATCAGCCCCAGCATTTT
TRBJ2-1 | . | TRBD2 | TRBV4-1 | CASSQVGTSGLNEQFF | TGCGCCAGCAGCCAAGTCGGGACTAGCGGCCTGAATGAGCAGTTCTTC
TRBJ1-1 | . | . | TRBV15 | CATSTSLFSNTEAFF | TGTGCCACCAGCACATCCCTCTTTTCTAACACTGAAGCTTTCTTT
TRBJ2-2 | . | . | TRBV28 | CASSFLGYATGELFF | TGTGCCAGCAGTTTCCTAGGATACGCCACCGGGGAGCTGTTTTTT
TRBJ1-4 | . | TRBD1 | TRBV7-9 | CASSLDGLAAGGGEKLFF | TGTGCCAGCAGCTTAGACGGCCTCGCGGCAGGGGGAGGTGAAAAACTGTTTTTT
TRBJ2-7 | many | . | TRBV19 | CASSRDSDREQYF | TGTGCCAGTAGCCGGGACTCCGACCGCGAGCAGTACTTC
TRBJ2-3 | . | . | TRBV10-1 | CASSQGLLTSTDTQYF | TGCGCCAGCAGTCAGGGCCTCCTAACTAGCACAGATACGCAGTATTTT
TRBJ2-7 | . | . | TRBV7-9 | CASSLRDTGQSYEQYF | TGTGCCAGCAGCTTGCGGGACACGGGACAGTCCTACGAGCAGTACTTC
TRBJ1-4 | . | . | TRBV11-2 | CASSQDSWGEKLFF | TGTGCCAGCAGCCAAGACTCGTGGGGAGAAAAACTGTTTTTT
TRBJ1-4 | . | . | TRBV23-1 | CASSQSRERRQRLFF | TGCGCCAGCAGTCAATCCAGAGAACGCCGACAGAGACTGTTTTTT
TRBJ1-3 | . | . | TRBV14 | CASSQDRGNTIYF | TGTGCCAGCAGCCAAGATAGGGGAAACACCATATATTTT
TRBJ1-2 | . | . | TRBV27 | CASSPSTGGYGYTF | TGTGCCAGCAGCCCTTCGACAGGCGGCTATGGCTACACCTTC
TRBJ1-2 | few | . | TRBV28 | CASSFGGRSNGYTF | TGTGCCAGCAGTTTTGGGGGCAGGTCGAACGGCTACACCTTC
TRBJ2-1 | once | TRBD1 | TRBV28 | CASSQTRDRGYNEQFF | TGTGCCAGCAGTCAAACCCGGGACAGGGGATACAATGAGCAGTTCTTC
TRBJ2-1 | few | TRBD1 | TRBV5-6 | CASSNRDSDSVKRFF | TGTGCCAGCAGCAACCGGGACAGTGACTCCGTTAAACGGTTCTTC
TRBJ1-5 | once | . | TRBV19 | CASSIDRDYRNQPQHF | TGTGCCAGTAGTATAGATCGGGACTATCGCAATCAGCCCCAGCATTTT
TRBJ2-5 | . | TRBD2 | TRBV7-8 | CASSFRTSGRARGETQYF | TGTGCCAGCAGCTTTAGGACTAGCGGGAGGGCCAGAGGGGAGACCCAGTACTTC
TRBJ1-1 | . | TRBD1 | TRBV4-2 | CASSPGQVLMNTEAFF | TGTGCCAGCAGCCCCGGACAGGTTCTCATGAACACTGAAGCTTTCTTT
TRBJ2-1 | once | TRBD2 | TRBV7-9 | CASSLTSDTYNEQFF | TGTGCCAGCAGCTTAACTAGCGACACCTACAATGAGCAGTTCTTC
TRBJ1-2 | . | . | TRBV27 | CASSLRHQRGGYGYTF | TGTGCCAGCAGTTTAAGACATCAAAGGGGGGGCTATGGCTACACCTTC
TRBJ2-5 | . | . | TRBV28 | CASSLTSAEEETQYF | TGTGCCAGCAGTTTAACCTCGGCAGAGGAGGAGACCCAGTACTTC